A selection of T cell receptor beta chains follows, all from one sample in a study of blood T cell repertoires in COVID-19. Sequenced by immunoSEQ multiplex PCR; TCRdb stores in-frame clones only, minus some. Among 75,000 to 95,000 clones listed, around 67% were seen once. Sequenced input: peripheral blood. The origin of the receptors is a man between 65 and 85 years old with COVID-19, enrolled during active disease. Both conserved end residues are part of each CDR3. Each record gives: CDR3 length, V gene, J gene, D gene, clone size, CDR3 protein, CDR3 DNA. A D gene is named only where the DNA matches it firmly. Clone sizes are given selectively: once, few, many, or a class where the clone is expanded.

>14|TRBV19|TRBJ2-1|TRBD2|NA
CASSTLAGLNEQFF
TGTGCCAGTAGTACCCTAGCGGGGCTCAATGAGCAGTTCTTC
>14|TRBV6-6|TRBJ2-1|NA|NA
CASLGGVGYNEQFF
TGTGCCAGCCTGGGGGGAGTAGGTTACAATGAGCAGTTCTTC
>15|TRBV18|TRBJ2-2|NA|few
CASSPILANTGELFF
TGTGCCAGCTCACCAATACTAGCGAACACCGGGGAGCTGTTTTTT
>19|TRBV5-1|TRBJ2-5|TRBD2|NA
CASSLQPNLAGLAVETQYF
TGCGCCAGCAGCTTGCAACCAAATCTAGCGGGGCTGGCCGTGGAGACCCAGTACTTC
>14|TRBV24-1|TRBJ2-7|TRBD1|NA
CATSGGTGSYEQYF
TGTGCCACCAGTGGAGGGACAGGGTCCTACGAGCAGTACTTC
>15|TRBV6-6|TRBJ1-5|NA|few
CASSPPRGESQPQHF
TGTGCCAGCAGCCCCCCCCGGGGGGAGTCTCAGCCCCAGCATTTT
>15|TRBV25-1|TRBJ2-7|TRBD1|NA
CASSRAGTGAYEQYF
TGTGCCAGCAGTCGAGCCGGGACAGGTGCCTACGAGCAGTACTTC
>14|TRBV28|TRBJ1-1|TRBD1|many
CASTSRDRVGGAFF
TGTGCCAGCACGTCCCGGGACAGGGTCGGAGGAGCTTTCTTT
>16|TRBV6-6|TRBJ2-5|TRBD2|few
CASSSAGGRAEETQYF
TGTGCCAGCAGCTCGGCGGGGGGGAGGGCCGAAGAGACCCAGTACTTC
>12|TRBV29-1|TRBJ1-2|NA|NA
CSVEESQRRYTF
TGCAGCGTTGAGGAGTCCCAAAGACGCTACACCTTC
>18|TRBV7-2|TRBJ2-7|NA|NA
CASSFTYRAEGYSYEQYF
TGTGCCAGCAGCTTCACTTACAGGGCCGAAGGGTACTCCTACGAGCAGTACTTC
>15|TRBV7-9|TRBJ2-1|TRBD1|NA
CASNKPGQGYNEQFF
TGTGCCAGCAACAAGCCGGGACAGGGCTACAATGAGCAGTTCTTC
>15|TRBV30|TRBJ1-5|TRBD1|NA
CAWSVQGRTNQPQHF
TGTGCCTGGAGTGTACAGGGGCGGACCAATCAGCCCCAGCATTTT
>15|TRBV3-1/TRBV3-2|TRBJ2-5|TRBD2|NA
CASTVNSGSGETQYF
TGTGCCAGCACCGTCAATAGCGGGAGTGGGGAGACCCAGTACTTC
>16|TRBV5-1|TRBJ1-4|NA|NA
CASSLEGLATNEKLFF
TGCGCCAGCAGCTTGGAAGGACTTGCAACTAATGAAAAACTGTTTTTT
>13|TRBV7-3|TRBJ2-1|NA|NA
CASSLSSGTEQFF
TGTGCCAGCAGCTTGAGTAGCGGAACTGAGCAGTTCTTC
>15|TRBV28|TRBJ2-3|TRBD2|NA
CASSSRTSIGDTQYF
TGTGCCAGCAGTTCCCGGACTAGCATAGGAGATACGCAGTATTTT
>14|TRBV2|TRBJ2-7|TRBD1|NA
CASSDRDRVYEQYF
TGTGCCAGCAGTGACAGGGACAGGGTCTACGAGCAGTACTTC
>13|TRBV28|TRBJ2-7|NA|NA
CASSSYRDTEQYF
TGTGCCAGCAGTTCCTACCGGGACACTGAGCAGTACTTC
>14|TRBV30|TRBJ2-5|TRBD1|NA
CAWSRTGIRETQYF
TGTGCCTGGAGCCGGACAGGGATTCGAGAGACCCAGTACTTC
>13|TRBV27|TRBJ2-7|TRBD1|NA
CASSRTGGHEQYF
TGTGCCAGCAGCCGAACAGGGGGCCACGAGCAGTACTTC
>15|TRBV28|TRBJ1-1|TRBD1|NA
CASSTQGASGTEAFF
TGTGCCAGCAGTACACAGGGGGCCAGTGGCACTGAAGCTTTCTTT
>15|TRBV6-5|TRBJ1-5|NA|NA
CASRPGTRSNQPQHF
TGTGCCAGCAGACCCGGGACTAGGAGCAATCAGCCCCAGCATTTT
>13|TRBV15|TRBJ2-4|TRBD1|NA
CATSSDRDDIQYF
TGTGCCACCAGCAGCGACAGGGATGACATTCAGTACTTC
>15|TRBV6-1|TRBJ2-2|TRBD2|NA
CASSEAGLAAGELFF
TGTGCCAGCAGTGAAGCTGGACTAGCCGCCGGGGAGCTGTTTTTT
>12|TRBV5-4|TRBJ2-1|NA|once
CASSREYNEQFF
TGTGCCAGCAGCAGGGAGTACAATGAGCAGTTCTTC
>17|TRBV3-1/TRBV3-2|TRBJ2-3|TRBD2|NA
CASSPAGLAAGEDTQYF
TGTGCCAGCAGCCCGGCCGGACTAGCGGCGGGAGAGGATACGCAGTATTTT
>15|TRBV28|TRBJ2-7|TRBD2|once
CASIRTSGRAGEQYF
TGTGCCAGCATACGAACTAGCGGGAGGGCCGGGGAGCAGTACTTC
>14|TRBV19|TRBJ2-1|TRBD1|NA
CASSDRGRYNEQFF
TGTGCCAGTAGCGACAGGGGGAGATACAATGAGCAGTTCTTC
>15|TRBV6-5|TRBJ1-6|TRBD1|NA
CASSLGQPDNSPLHF
TGTGCCAGCAGTTTGGGACAGCCTGATAATTCACCCCTCCACTTT
>11|TRBV5-4|TRBJ2-7|NA|NA
CASSREYEQYF
TGTGCCAGCAGCCGAGAGTACGAGCAGTACTTC
>13|TRBV7-2|TRBJ1-1|NA|once
CASRGQINTEAFF
TGTGCCAGCAGAGGACAGATTAACACTGAAGCTTTCTTT
>13|TRBV6-2/TRBV6-3|TRBJ2-1|NA|NA
CASSPLAYNEQFF
TGTGCCAGCAGCCCACTAGCCTACAATGAGCAGTTCTTC
>15|TRBV9|TRBJ2-2|TRBD1|NA
CASSTRQGSGGELFF
TGTGCCAGCAGCACCAGACAGGGGAGTGGCGGGGAGCTGTTTTTT
>15|TRBV28|TRBJ2-3|TRBD1|once
CASRYIHRGPDTQYF
TGTGCCAGCAGATATATCCACAGGGGTCCAGATACGCAGTATTTT
>16|TRBV7-9|TRBJ1-6|TRBD1|few
CASSSGTGGGNSPLHF
TGTGCCAGCAGCTCCGGGACAGGGGGCGGTAATTCACCCCTCCACTTT
>16|TRBV5-4|TRBJ2-1|NA|NA
CASSFAGLSSYNEQFF
TGTGCCAGCAGCTTCGCGGGACTCTCCTCCTACAATGAGCAGTTCTTC
>15|TRBV6-5|TRBJ2-7|NA|many
CASSPTGGSSYEQYF
TGTGCCAGCAGTCCGACTGGGGGGAGCTCCTACGAGCAGTACTTC
>15|TRBV4-1|TRBJ2-7|TRBD2|NA
CASSLKREGPHEQYF
TGCGCCAGCAGCTTAAAGCGGGAGGGCCCCCACGAGCAGTACTTC
>15|TRBV12-5|TRBJ2-5|NA|NA
CASGLGSGVSGTQYF
TGTGCTAGTGGTTTGGGGTCAGGGGTGTCAGGGACCCAGTACTTC
>18|TRBV19|TRBJ1-3|NA|NA
CASSTQGLVTPSGNTIYF
TGTGCCAGTAGTACCCAGGGACTCGTTACCCCCTCTGGAAACACCATATATTTT
>17|TRBV4-2|TRBJ1-1|TRBD1|few
CASSHGDRGRGNTEAFF
TGTGCCAGCAGCCACGGGGACAGGGGTAGGGGGAACACTGAAGCTTTCTTT
>14|TRBV7-2|TRBJ2-7|NA|NA
CASSLPPRVYEQYF
TGTGCCAGCAGCCTCCCCCCCAGGGTTTACGAGCAGTACTTC
>15|TRBV5-4|TRBJ2-7|TRBD1|few
CASSHPGQGLYEQYF
TGTGCCAGCAGCCACCCGGGACAGGGCCTTTACGAGCAGTACTTC
>14|TRBV19|TRBJ2-3|NA|NA
CASSSGDRPPTQYF
TGTGCCAGTAGTTCGGGGGACAGACCTCCGACGCAGTATTTT
>16|TRBV5-1|TRBJ2-3|TRBD2|NA
CASSFGAGVSTDTQYF
TGCGCCAGCAGCTTCGGAGCGGGGGTTAGCACAGATACGCAGTATTTT
>14|TRBV14|TRBJ1-1|NA|NA
CASSSRVWGTEAFF
TGTGCCAGCAGTTCCAGGGTTTGGGGCACTGAAGCTTTCTTT
>13|TRBV7-3|TRBJ2-2|TRBD2|NA
CASSRGGPGELFF
TGTGCCAGCAGTCGGGGGGGGCCCGGGGAGCTGTTTTTT
>15|TRBV28|TRBJ2-5|NA|NA
CASELVAGAVETQYF
TGTGCCAGCGAACTGGTGGCAGGGGCGGTAGAGACCCAGTACTTC
>13|TRBV12-3/TRBV12-4|TRBJ1-5|NA|many
CASSLERGQPQHF
TGTGCCAGCAGTTTAGAAAGGGGTCAGCCCCAGCATTTT
>14|TRBV11-1|TRBJ1-1|TRBD1|NA
CASSLGQGGTEAFF
TGTGCCAGCAGCTTGGGACAGGGAGGAACTGAAGCTTTCTTT
>15|TRBV6-2/TRBV6-3|TRBJ2-1|TRBD2|NA
CASSFTSGVLNEQFF
TGTGCCAGCAGTTTTACTAGCGGGGTCCTCAATGAGCAGTTCTTC
>14|TRBV13|TRBJ2-7|NA|NA
CASSLGGIVYEQYF
TGTGCCAGCAGCTTAGGGGGCATCGTCTACGAGCAGTACTTC
>15|TRBV5-1|TRBJ2-7|TRBD2|NA
CASSLTSGSSYEQYF
TGCGCCAGCAGCTTGACTAGCGGGAGCTCCTACGAGCAGTACTTC